The 10 T cell receptor beta chains below were found in one sample sequenced in a study of blood T cell repertoires in COVID-19. The table came from immunoSEQ multiplex PCR; TCRdb's copy has only in-frame clones and leaves some out. The sample includes 350,000 to 450,000 clones, approximately 90% of them seen just once. Sequencing input: PBMCs or T cells enriched from blood (not recorded which). The receptors shown here come from a young woman who had been exposed to COVID-19.

The J gene is TRBJ2-3, the V gene TRBV5-1; D is unclear. There are 15 residues in the CDR3. Trimming removed 0 bases from V and 2 bases from J, with 10 bases in between. In germline, CDR1 is SGHRS, CDR2 YFSETQ. CDR3 sequence: CASSLVQMNTDTQYF. Here the CDR3 DNA reads TGCGCCAGCAGCTTGGTGCAGATGAACACAGATACGCAGTATTTT.

The chain joins TRBV11-2 to TRBJ2-1; no clear D. Germline V gene data show CDR1 as SGHAT and CDR2 as FQNNGV. V was trimmed by 5 bases and J by 7 bases, leaving 6 bases between them. The CDR3 covers 11 residues. In DNA, the CDR3 is TGTGCCAGCAGCCCCAGGAATGAGCAGTTCTTC. Amino acid sequence: CASSPRNEQFF.

This clone came up a few times. The chain is built from TRBV29-1 and TRBJ2-7; TRBD1 agrees at 8 bases. This CDR3 contains 13 residues. From germline, CDR1 is SQVTM and CDR2 ANQGSEA. V was pared by 6 bases and J by 3 bases, with 7 bases of the junction left unmatched. CDR3 loop: CSVTTGEVYEQYF. In DNA form, the CDR3 reads TGCAGCGTGACGACAGGGGAGGTCTACGAGCAGTACTTC.

The chain uses TRBV27 and TRBJ1-5; 9 bases map to TRBD1. Germline CDR1 and CDR2: MNHEY and SMNVEV (reference sequence). CDR3 size: 17 residues. V was clipped by 6 bases and J by 6 bases; unmatched bases: 15. The CDR3 DNA is TGTGCCAGCAGAAAAGTCGGGGGGGGACAGGGAATTCAGCCCCAGCATTTT. This sequence encodes CASRKVGGGQGIQPQHF.

The chain recombines TRBV7-9 with TRBJ1-1; the D is unclear. V dropped 2 bases and J dropped 7 bases, with 11 bases sitting between them. The CDR3 spans 13 residues. Germline CDR1 is SEHNR and CDR2 is FQNEAQ (reference sequence). CDR3 in amino acids: CASSLIGANEAFF. The CDR3 nucleotides read TGTGCCAGCAGCTTAATCGGTGCTAATGAAGCTTTCTTT.

This clone showed up just once. The chain recombines TRBV7-9 with TRBJ2-7; TRBD2 matches 11 bases. J lost 3 bases, V lost 3 bases, and 7 bases had no gene match. This CDR3 region has 16 residues. Germline CDR1 SEHNR, CDR2 FQNEAQ (reference sequence). The CDR3 DNA is TGTGCCAGCAGCTTTGGGGGGACTAGCGGAAACTACGAGCAGTACTTC. This codes for CASSFGGTSGNYEQYF.

V gene TRBV25-1 combines with J gene TRBJ2-5; D gene uncertain. The CDR3 contains 13 residues. The V and J ends lost 3 bases and 2 bases respectively, with 7 bases between them. The germline CDR1 and CDR2 sequences are MGHDK and SYGVNS. The DNA of the CDR3 is TGTGCCAGCAGTGAGGCAGATCAAGAGACCCAGTACTTC. This sequence encodes CASSEADQETQYF.

The chain has TRBV28 and TRBJ1-5, with 7 bases matching TRBD1. Germline lookup yields CDR1 MDHEN and CDR2 SYDVKM. CDR3 size: 15 residues. The junction had 5 bases not matched to a gene; V was cut back by 6 bases and J by 0 bases. The CDR3 DNA reads as TGTGCCAGCAGGTATACAGGGGCTAGCAATCAGCCCCAGCATTTT. Translated: CASRYTGASNQPQHF.

The rearrangement joins TRBV6-5 to TRBJ1-1; 7 bases match TRBD1. The germline V gene encodes CDR1 MNHEY and CDR2 SVGAGI. After removal of 2 bases from V and 8 bases from J, the junction contained 5 bases not matched to a gene. The CDR3 has 13 amino acids. CDR3 sequence reads: CASSYAQTGEAFF. DNA for the CDR3: TGTGCCAGCAGTTACGCTCAGACAGGGGAAGCTTTCTTT.

This clone was found once. V is TRBV18 and J is TRBJ1-6; D may be TRBD1 (5 bases). CDR1 is KGHSH, CDR2 LQKENI, per germline. V lost 3 bases to trimming and J lost 0 bases, with 12 bases between them. CDR3 length: 17 amino acids. CDR3 protein: CASSPGRGSSYNSPLHF. CDR3 sequence (DNA): TGTGCCAGCTCACCCGGTCGGGGGAGCTCCTATAATTCACCCCTCCACTTT.